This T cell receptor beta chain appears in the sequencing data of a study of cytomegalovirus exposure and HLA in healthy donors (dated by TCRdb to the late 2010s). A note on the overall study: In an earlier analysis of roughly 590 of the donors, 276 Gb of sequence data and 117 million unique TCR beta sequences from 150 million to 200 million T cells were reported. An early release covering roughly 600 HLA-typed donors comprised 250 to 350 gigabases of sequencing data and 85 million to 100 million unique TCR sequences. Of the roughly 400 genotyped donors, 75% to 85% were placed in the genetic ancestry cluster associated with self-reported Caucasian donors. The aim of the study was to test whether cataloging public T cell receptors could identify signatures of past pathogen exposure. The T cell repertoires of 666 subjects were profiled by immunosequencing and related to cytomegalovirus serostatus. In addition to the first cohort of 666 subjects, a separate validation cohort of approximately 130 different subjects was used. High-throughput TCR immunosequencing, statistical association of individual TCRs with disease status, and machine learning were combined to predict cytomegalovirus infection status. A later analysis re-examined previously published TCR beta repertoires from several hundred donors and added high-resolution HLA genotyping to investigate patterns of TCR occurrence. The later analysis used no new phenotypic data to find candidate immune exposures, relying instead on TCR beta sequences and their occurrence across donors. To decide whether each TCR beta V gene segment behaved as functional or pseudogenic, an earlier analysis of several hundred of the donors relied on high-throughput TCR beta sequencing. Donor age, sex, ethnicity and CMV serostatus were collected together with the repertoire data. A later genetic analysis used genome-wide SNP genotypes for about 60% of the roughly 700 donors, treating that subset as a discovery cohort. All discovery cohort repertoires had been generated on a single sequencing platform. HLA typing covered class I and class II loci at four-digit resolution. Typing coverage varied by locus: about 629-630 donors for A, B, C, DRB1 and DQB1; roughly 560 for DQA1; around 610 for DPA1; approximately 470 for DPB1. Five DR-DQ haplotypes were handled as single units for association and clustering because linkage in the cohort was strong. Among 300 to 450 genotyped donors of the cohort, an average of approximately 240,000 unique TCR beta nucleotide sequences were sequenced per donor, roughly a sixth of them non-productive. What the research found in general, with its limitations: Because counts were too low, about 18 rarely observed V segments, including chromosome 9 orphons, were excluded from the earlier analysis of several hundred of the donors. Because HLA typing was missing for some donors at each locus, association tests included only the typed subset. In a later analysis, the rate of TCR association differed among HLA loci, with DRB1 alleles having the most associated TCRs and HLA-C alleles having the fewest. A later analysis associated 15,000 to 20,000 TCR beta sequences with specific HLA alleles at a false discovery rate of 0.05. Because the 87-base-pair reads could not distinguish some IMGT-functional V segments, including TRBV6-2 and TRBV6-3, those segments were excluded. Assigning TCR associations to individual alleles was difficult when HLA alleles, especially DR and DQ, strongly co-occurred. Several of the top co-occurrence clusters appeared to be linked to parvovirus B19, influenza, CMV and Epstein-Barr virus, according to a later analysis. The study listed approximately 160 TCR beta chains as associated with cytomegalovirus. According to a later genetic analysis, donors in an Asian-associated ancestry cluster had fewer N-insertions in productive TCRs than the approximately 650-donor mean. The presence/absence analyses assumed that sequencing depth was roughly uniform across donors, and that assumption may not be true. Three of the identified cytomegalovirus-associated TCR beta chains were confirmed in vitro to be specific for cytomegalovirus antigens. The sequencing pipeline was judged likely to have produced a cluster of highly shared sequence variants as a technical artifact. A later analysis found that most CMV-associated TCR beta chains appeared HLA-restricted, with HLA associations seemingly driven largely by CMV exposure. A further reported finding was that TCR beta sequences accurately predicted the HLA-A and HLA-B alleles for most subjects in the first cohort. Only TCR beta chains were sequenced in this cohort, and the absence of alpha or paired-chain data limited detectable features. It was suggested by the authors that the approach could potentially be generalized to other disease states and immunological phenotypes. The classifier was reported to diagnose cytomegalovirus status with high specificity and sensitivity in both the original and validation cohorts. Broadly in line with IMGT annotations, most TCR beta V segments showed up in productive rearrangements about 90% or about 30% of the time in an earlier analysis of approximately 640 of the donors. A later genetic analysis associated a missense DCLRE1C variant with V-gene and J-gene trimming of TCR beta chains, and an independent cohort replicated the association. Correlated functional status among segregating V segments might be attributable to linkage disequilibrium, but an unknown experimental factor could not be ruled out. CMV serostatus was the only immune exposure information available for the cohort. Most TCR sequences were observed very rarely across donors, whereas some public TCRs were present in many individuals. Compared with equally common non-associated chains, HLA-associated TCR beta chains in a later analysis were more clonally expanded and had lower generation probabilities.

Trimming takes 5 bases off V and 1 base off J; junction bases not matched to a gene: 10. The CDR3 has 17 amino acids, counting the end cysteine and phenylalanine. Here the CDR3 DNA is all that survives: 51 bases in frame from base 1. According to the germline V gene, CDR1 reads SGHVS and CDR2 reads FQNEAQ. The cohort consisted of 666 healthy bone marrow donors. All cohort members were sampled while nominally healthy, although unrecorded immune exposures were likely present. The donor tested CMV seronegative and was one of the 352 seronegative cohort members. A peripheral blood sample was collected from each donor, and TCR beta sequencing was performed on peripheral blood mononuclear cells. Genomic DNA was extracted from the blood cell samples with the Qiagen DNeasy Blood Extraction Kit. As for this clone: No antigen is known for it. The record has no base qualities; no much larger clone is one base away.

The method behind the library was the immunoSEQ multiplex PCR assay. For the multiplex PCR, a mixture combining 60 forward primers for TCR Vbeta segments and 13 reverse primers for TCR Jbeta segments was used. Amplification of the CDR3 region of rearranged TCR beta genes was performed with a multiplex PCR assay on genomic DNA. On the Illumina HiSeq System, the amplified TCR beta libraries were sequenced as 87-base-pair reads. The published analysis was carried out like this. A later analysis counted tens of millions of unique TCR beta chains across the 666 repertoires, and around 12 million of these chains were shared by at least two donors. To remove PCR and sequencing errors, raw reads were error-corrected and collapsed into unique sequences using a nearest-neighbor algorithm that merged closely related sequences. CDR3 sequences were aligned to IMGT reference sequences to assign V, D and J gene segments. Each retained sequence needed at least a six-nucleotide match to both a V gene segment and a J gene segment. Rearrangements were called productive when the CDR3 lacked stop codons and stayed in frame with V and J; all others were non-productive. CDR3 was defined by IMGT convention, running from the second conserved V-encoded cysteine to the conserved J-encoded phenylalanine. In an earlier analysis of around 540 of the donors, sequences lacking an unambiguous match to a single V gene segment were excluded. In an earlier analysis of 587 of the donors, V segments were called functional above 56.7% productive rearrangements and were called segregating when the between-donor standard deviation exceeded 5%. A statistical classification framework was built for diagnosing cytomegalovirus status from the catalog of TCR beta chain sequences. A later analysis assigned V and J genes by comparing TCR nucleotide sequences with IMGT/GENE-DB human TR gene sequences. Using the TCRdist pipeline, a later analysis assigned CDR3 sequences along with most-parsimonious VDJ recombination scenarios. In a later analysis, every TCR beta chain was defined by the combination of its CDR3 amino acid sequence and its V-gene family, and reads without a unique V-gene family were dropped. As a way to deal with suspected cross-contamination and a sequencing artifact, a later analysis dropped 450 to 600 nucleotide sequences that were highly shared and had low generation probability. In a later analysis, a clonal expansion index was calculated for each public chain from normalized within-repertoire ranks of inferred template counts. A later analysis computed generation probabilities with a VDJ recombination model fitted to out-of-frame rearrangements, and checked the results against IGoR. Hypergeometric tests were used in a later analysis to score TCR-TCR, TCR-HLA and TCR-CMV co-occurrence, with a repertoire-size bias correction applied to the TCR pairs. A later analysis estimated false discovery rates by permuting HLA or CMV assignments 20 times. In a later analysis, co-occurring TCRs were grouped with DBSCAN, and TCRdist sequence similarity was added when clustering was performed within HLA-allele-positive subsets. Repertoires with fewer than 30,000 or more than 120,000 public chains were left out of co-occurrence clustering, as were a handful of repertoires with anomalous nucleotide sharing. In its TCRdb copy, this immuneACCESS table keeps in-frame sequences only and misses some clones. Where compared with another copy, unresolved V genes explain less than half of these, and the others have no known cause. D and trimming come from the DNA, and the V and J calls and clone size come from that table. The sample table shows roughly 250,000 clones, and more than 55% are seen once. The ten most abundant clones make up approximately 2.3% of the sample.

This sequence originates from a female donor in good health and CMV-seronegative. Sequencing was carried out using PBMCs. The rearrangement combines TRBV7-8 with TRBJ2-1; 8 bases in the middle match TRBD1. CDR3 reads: CASSTSLRDRSYNEQFF. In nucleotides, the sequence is TGTGCCAGCAGCACCAGCCTCCGGGACAGGTCCTACAATGAGCAGTTCTTC. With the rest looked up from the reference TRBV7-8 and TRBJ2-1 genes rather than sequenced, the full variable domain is GAGVSQSPRYKVAKRGQDVALRCDPISGHVSLFWYQQALGQGPEFLTYFQNEAQLDKSGLPSDRFFAERPEGSVSTLKIQRTQQEDSAVYLCASSTSLRDRSYNEQFFGPGTRLTVL.